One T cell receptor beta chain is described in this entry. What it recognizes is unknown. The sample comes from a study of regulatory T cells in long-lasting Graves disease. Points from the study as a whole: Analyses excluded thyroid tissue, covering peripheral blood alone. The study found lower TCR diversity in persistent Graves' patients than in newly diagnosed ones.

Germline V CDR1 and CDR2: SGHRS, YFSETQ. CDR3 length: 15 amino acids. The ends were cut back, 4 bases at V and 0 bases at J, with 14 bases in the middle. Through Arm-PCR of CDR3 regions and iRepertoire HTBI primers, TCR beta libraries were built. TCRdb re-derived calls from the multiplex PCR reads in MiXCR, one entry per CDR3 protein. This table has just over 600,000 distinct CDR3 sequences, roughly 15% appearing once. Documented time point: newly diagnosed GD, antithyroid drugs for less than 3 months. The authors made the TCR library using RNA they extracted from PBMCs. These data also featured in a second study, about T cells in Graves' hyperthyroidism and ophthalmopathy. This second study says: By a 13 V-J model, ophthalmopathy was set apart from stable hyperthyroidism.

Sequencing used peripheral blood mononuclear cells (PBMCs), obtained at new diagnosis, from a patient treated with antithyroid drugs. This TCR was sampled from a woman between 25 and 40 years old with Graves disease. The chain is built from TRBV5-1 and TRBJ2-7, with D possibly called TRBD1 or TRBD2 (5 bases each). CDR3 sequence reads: CASSIRDGSSYEQYF. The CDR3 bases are TGCGCCAGCAGCATCCGGGACGGAAGCTCCTACGAGCAGTACTTC.